Sequencing of this T cell receptor (beta chain) was carried out in a study of T cell repertoires in cytomegalovirus infection. General observations from the study: HLA-C-restricted CMV clonotypes gave the most frequent clonotype in two of eight donors. Identification of carriers of CMV plus the relevant HLA was performed using cumulative public TCR beta family frequency.

In its sample, this clonotype was seen many times. Antigen unknown. TCRdb processed the reads anew with MiXCR; each CDR3 protein has one entry. Among about 230,000 distinct CDR3 sequences listed, over 20% were seen once. The CDR3 extends over 13 amino acids. With 1 base removed from V and 7 bases from J, the gap between germline ends came to 8 bases. Germline loops: CDR1 SGHTA, CDR2 FQGNSA. Sequenced: CD8+ T cells from PBMCs. The genes are TRBV7-2 and TRBJ1-5, with unresolved D. This TCR derives from a human donor in good health (CMV status not recorded). Some clones in this sample may be carry-over from other donors' samples. CDR3 coding DNA: TGTGCCAGCAGCTTAGGGAGCGGGCAGCCCCAGCATTTT. Residues: CASSLGSGQPQHF.